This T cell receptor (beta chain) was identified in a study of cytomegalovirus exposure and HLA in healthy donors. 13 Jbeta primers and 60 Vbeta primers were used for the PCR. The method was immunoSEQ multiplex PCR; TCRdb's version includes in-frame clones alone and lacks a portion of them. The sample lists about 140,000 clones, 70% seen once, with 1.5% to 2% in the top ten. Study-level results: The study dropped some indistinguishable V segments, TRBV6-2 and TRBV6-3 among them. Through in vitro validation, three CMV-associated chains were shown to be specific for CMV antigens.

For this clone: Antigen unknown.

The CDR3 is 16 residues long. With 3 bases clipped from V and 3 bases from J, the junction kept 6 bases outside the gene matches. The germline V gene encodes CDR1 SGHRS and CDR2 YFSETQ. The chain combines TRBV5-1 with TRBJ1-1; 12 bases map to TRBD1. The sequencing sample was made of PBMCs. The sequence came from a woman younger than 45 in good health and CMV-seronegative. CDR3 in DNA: TGCGCCAGCAGCTGGGGGACAGGGGGCGGCGACACTGAAGCTTTCTTT. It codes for CASSWGTGGGDTEAFF.